This passage covers 24 T cell receptor beta chains from one sample sequenced in a study of cytomegalovirus exposure and HLA in healthy donors (dated by TCRdb to the late 2010s). Receptors were amplified or captured by the immunoSEQ multiplex PCR assay. TCRdb stores this immuneACCESS table with in-frame sequences only. Part of the clones is absent; in the studies checked, under half of the shortfall reflects unresolved V genes, and no reason is known for the rest. In all, the sample holds about 330,000 clones, and 86% of those were seen once. Of the sample, about 0.8% falls within the top ten clones. What was sequenced was PBMCs. These receptors were obtained from a woman aged 18-35 years in good health and CMV-seronegative.

The chain combines TRBV6-1 with TRBJ2-5; D call uncertain. The CDR3 has 14 residues. The ends were cut back, 6 bases at V and 0 bases at J, with 11 bases in the middle. Germline V lookup: CDR1 MNHNS, CDR2 SASEGT. The CDR3 spells CASSQSVYQETQYF. CDR3 nucleotides: TGTGCCAGCAGCCAGAGCGTGTACCAAGAGACCCAGTACTTC.

The chain couples TRBV27 to TRBJ1-1; no clear D. The CDR3 covers 11 residues. Looked up from germline, CDR1 is MNHEY and CDR2 is SMNVEV (reference sequence). Trimming removed 8 bases at V and 5 bases at J, with 9 bases between. The CDR3 coding sequence is TGTGCCAGCTGGTCGAGGACTGAAGCTTTCTTT. It encodes CASWSRTEAFF.

V gene TRBV5-1 combines with J gene TRBJ2-7; a weak D match, TRBD1 (5 bases). Germline CDR1 and CDR2: SGHRS and YFSETQ. Trimming cost V 0 bases and J 3 bases, with 10 bases left between them. This CDR3 region has 14 residues. The CDR3: CASSLATANYEQYF. Here the CDR3 DNA reads TGCGCCAGCAGCTTGGCGACAGCTAACTACGAGCAGTACTTC.

The V and J genes are TRBV7-9 and TRBJ2-5; 12 bases match TRBD2. Germline CDR1 reads SEHNR; CDR2 reads FQNEAQ (reference sequence). V dropped 6 bases and J dropped 4; count of bases not matched to a gene: 9. This CDR3 is built from 16 residues. In DNA, the CDR3 is TGTGCCAGCAGTCCGATGACTAGCGGGAGAGGAGAGACCCAGTACTTC. It encodes CASSPMTSGRGETQYF.

This clone was picked up one time. The J gene is TRBJ1-1, the V gene TRBV28; D perhaps matches TRBD1 (5 bases). CDR3 length equals 13 residues. V gave up 5 bases and J gave up 4 bases, with 11 bases separating them. Germline CDR1 is MDHEN and CDR2 is SYDVKM. CDR3: CASSPPGLTEAFF. The DNA for the CDR3 is TGTGCCAGCAGTCCGCCGGGACTCACTGAAGCTTTCTTT.

The V and J genes are TRBV19 and TRBJ1-1; possible D gene TRBD1, 5 bases. Germline CDR1 reads LNHDA; CDR2 reads SQIVND (reference sequence). This CDR3 comprises 18 residues. Trimming took 6 bases from V and 1 from J, leaving 24 bases between them. DNA of the CDR3: TGTGCCAGTAGCGCAGGCTACGGTCAGGGCGCTTGGAACACTGAAGCTTTCTTT. It encodes CASSAGYGQGAWNTEAFF. Complete variable domain (other parts from reference TRBV19 and TRBJ1-1): DGGITQSPKYLFRKEGQNVTLSCEQNLNHDAMYWYRQDPGQGLRLIYYSQIVNDFQKGDIAEGYSVSREKKESFPLTVTSAQKNPTAFYLCASSAGYGQGAWNTEAFFGQGTRLTVV.

The rearrangement joins TRBV29-1 to TRBJ2-5; D is perhaps TRBD1 (7 bases). CDR1 is SQVTM and CDR2 is ANQGSEA in the germline V gene. This CDR3 spans 12 amino acids. The ends were cut back, 6 bases at V and 5 bases at J, with 13 bases in the middle. The DNA for the CDR3 is TGCAGCGTGGAGGGGGCCTTGGAGACCCAGTACTTC. It is translated as CSVEGALETQYF.

The chain is built from TRBV5-1 and TRBJ2-7, with D unclear. Trimming shortened V by 0 bases and J by 3 bases, and 7 bases separated the two germline ends. Germline CDR1 and CDR2: SGHRS and YFSETQ. CDR3 length equals 13 residues. The CDR3 bases are TGCGCCAGCAGCTTGGCTTCTTTCTACGAGCAGTACTTC. Translation: CASSLASFYEQYF.

The chain links TRBV7-2 to TRBJ1-2, with 11 bases that match TRBD1. The CDR3 covers 14 residues. In germline, CDR1 is SGHTA, CDR2 FQGNSA. The V gene end was trimmed by 5 bases and the J gene end by 8 bases; junction bases not matched to a gene: 7. The CDR3 coding sequence is TGTGCCAGCAGCCCCGTCCGGACAGGGGGCGGCTACACCTTC. This codes for CASSPVRTGGGYTF.

The chain has TRBV29-1 and TRBJ1-2, with TRBD1 identical over 9 bases. V shed 0 bases, J shed 0 bases, and the junction held 11 bases outside the gene matches. This CDR3 has 18 amino acids. Germline V gene lookup returns CDR1 SQVTM and CDR2 ANQGSEA. The CDR3 reads CSVEDLGQGMVANYGYTF. The CDR3 bases are TGCAGCGTTGAAGATCTAGGACAGGGGATGGTAGCTAACTATGGCTACACCTTC.

As regards this clone: Additional DNA sequences in this sample encode the identical CDR3. The V gene is TRBV4-3, the J gene TRBJ1-1; D unclear. With 1 base removed from V and 1 base from J, the gap between germline ends came to 4 bases. The germline V gene encodes CDR1 LGHNA and CDR2 YSLEER. This CDR3 contains 13 residues. CDR3 sequence: CASSQGANTEAFF. CDR3 coding DNA: TGCGCCAGCAGCCAAGGAGCGAACACTGAAGCTTTCTTT.

The V and J genes are TRBV7-8 and TRBJ2-2; D is perhaps TRBD1 (6 bases). Between the trimmed V and J ends, which lost 5 bases and 3 bases, there was a span of 19 bases. Germline CDR1 is SGHVS and CDR2 is FQNEAQ. The length of the CDR3 is 17 residues. This chain's CDR3 is CASSRTRTAVDTGELFF. CDR3 sequence (DNA): TGTGCCAGCAGCAGAACCCGGACAGCGGTCGACACCGGGGAGCTGTTTTTT.

This rearrangement joins TRBV9 to TRBJ1-2, with D maybe TRBD1 (6 bases). The V gene's germline CDR1 is SGDLS and CDR2 YYNGEE. The CDR3 has 23 residues. Deletions cut 4 bases from V and 8 bases from J, with 45 bases between. As DNA, the CDR3 is TGTGCCAGCAGCCCAAAATCCCTAACGTGGTACAGGGCGGGCAAGAGAACGTCTTCAGGCTACACCTTC. It translates to CASSPKSLTWYRAGKRTSSGYTF. Filled out from reference TRBV9 and TRBJ1-2, the complete variable domain reads DSGVTQTPKHLITATGQRVTLRCSPRSGDLSVYWYQQSLDQGLQFLIQYYNGEERAKGNILERFSAQQFPDLHSELNLSSLELGDSALYFCASSPKSLTWYRAGKRTSSGYTFGSGTRLTVV.

This chain uses TRBV7-9 with TRBJ2-3, with 8 bases lining up with TRBD2. V was clipped by 4 bases and J by 3 bases; unmatched bases: 12. This CDR3 is 17 amino acids long. Germline lookup yields CDR1 SEHNR and CDR2 FQNEAQ (reference sequence). The CDR3 DNA reads as TGTGCCAGCAGCTCCTTAGGGGGAGCGGGAGCTACAGATACGCAGTATTTT. It yields the protein CASSSLGGAGATDTQYF.

The chain uses TRBV5-1 and TRBJ2-7, with unresolved D. The CDR3 length is 11 residues. Trimming took 3 bases from V and 3 from J, leaving 4 bases between them. Per the germline V gene, CDR1 is SGHRS and CDR2 is YFSETQ. The CDR3 DNA follows: TGCGCCAGCAGCTCGGTCTACGAGCAGTACTTC. This sequence encodes CASSSVYEQYF.

This clone has a handful of counts. The V call is TRBV2, the J call TRBJ2-2; D unresolved. The V and J ends lost 6 bases and 3 bases respectively, with 8 bases between them. Germline CDR1 reads SNHLY; CDR2 reads FYNNEI. The CDR3 is 13 amino acids. CDR3: CASRGTDTGELFF. The CDR3 DNA sequence: TGTGCCAGCAGGGGTACAGACACCGGGGAGCTGTTTTTT.

The gene calls are TRBV27 and TRBJ2-1, with D maybe TRBD2 (6 bases). V lost 7 bases, J lost 4 bases, and 14 bases lay in between. This CDR3 is built from 14 residues. Germline loops: CDR1 MNHEY, CDR2 SMNVEV (reference sequence). This CDR3 is CASNRAGGYNEQFF. CDR3 DNA: TGTGCCAGCAACCGGGCCGGGGGATACAATGAGCAGTTCTTC.

J is TRBJ2-3 and V is TRBV27, with TRBD2 as a possible D gene (6 bases). The CDR3 has 15 residues. CDR1 is MNHEY, CDR2 SMNVEV, per germline (reference sequence). Trimming removed 6 bases at V and 3 bases at J, with 16 bases between. Here the CDR3 DNA reads TGTGCCAGCAGATTTAGCGGCTCCCGGACAGATACGCAGTATTTT. It translates to CASRFSGSRTDTQYF.

The chain employs TRBV13 and TRBJ2-1; weak D call: TRBD2 (6 bases). The ends were cut back, 5 bases at V and 7 bases at J, with 21 bases in the middle. The CDR3 totals 16 residues. CDR1 PRHDT and CDR2 FYEKMQ come from the germline V gene (reference sequence). CDR3 nucleotides: TGTGCCAGCAGCCCCATTAGCGGCCCTCGAGGGAATGAGCAGTTCTTC. Encoded protein: CASSPISGPRGNEQFF. Looking up the rest from reference TRBV13 and TRBJ2-1 gives the full variable domain: AAGVIQSPRHLIKEKRETATLKCYPIPRHDTVYWYQQGPGQDPQFLISFYEKMQSDKGSIPDRFSAQQFSDYHSELNMSSLELGDSALYFCASSPISGPRGNEQFFGPGTRLTVL.

The chain recombines TRBV7-6 with TRBJ2-7, with D perhaps TRBD2 (5 bases). Germline values: CDR1 SGHVS, CDR2 FNYEAQ. The CDR3 covers 14 residues. Deletions cut 3 bases from V and 2 bases from J, with 11 bases between. CDR3 DNA sequence: TGTGCCAGCAGCTTTTCGGACTCCGCCTACGAGCAGTACTTC. Amino acid sequence: CASSFSDSAYEQYF. Full variable domain (rest looked up from reference TRBV7-6 and TRBJ2-7): GAGVSQSPRYKVTKRGQDVALRCDPISGHVSLYWYRQALGQGPEFLTYFNYEAQQDKSGLPNDRFSAERPEGSISTLTIQRTEQRDSAMYRCASSFSDSAYEQYFGPGTRLTVT.

The chain employs TRBV2 and TRBJ2-2; TRBD2 matches at 9 bases. Germline trimming cut 3 bases from V and 7 bases from J; bases unmatched to any gene: 9. The CDR3 runs 16 residues. Germline CDR1 and CDR2: SNHLY and FYNNEI. CDR3 nucleotide sequence: TGTGCCAGCAGTGACGGGCTAGCGGGGCGGGGCGGGGAGCTGTTTTTT. This translates into CASSDGLAGRGGELFF.

This chain connects TRBV5-1 to TRBJ2-1; TRBD2 matches 10 bases. With 4 bases clipped from V and 4 bases from J, the junction kept 8 bases outside the gene matches. The germline V gene has CDR1 SGHRS and CDR2 YFSETQ. The CDR3 is made up of 16 amino acids. The CDR3 protein is CASSPSAGGLYNEQFF. In nucleotides, the CDR3 is TGCGCCAGCAGCCCATCAGCGGGAGGGCTTTACAATGAGCAGTTCTTC. The complete variable domain, with remaining parts taken from reference TRBV5-1 and TRBJ2-1, reads KAGVTQTPRYLIKTRGQQVTLSCSPISGHRSVSWYQQTPGQGLQFLFEYFSETQRNKGNFPGRFSGRQFSNSRSEMNVSTLELGDSALYLCASSPSAGGLYNEQFFGPGTRLTVL.

CDR3 sequence (DNA): TGTGCCAGCGTTCCCCGGGACAGGGTCCACGAGCAGTACTTC. Translating it yields CASVPRDRVHEQYF. The chain is built from TRBV28 and TRBJ2-7; 9 nucleotides match TRBD1. The junction had 10 bases not matched to a gene; V was cut back by 8 bases and J by 5 bases. Germline lookup yields CDR1 MDHEN and CDR2 SYDVKM. The CDR3 has 14 residues.

The V and J genes are TRBV10-3 and TRBJ1-2; D is unclear. The CDR3 is 14 amino acids. CDR1 is ENHRY, CDR2 SYGVKD, per germline. V was clipped by 2 bases and J by 2 bases, with 9 bases between them. In DNA form, the CDR3 reads TGTGCCATCAGTGAGATGGAGGTCAACTATGGCTACACCTTC. Protein product: CAISEMEVNYGYTF.